The 24 T cell receptor beta chains listed next were all sequenced from one sample in a study of cytomegalovirus exposure and HLA in healthy donors. The PCR employed 60 Vbeta primers together with 13 Jbeta primers. Method: immunoSEQ multiplex PCR; TCRdb's copy keeps in-frame clones and lacks some. The table includes 130,000 or so clones, around 78% detected once. Sequencing was carried out using PBMCs. The receptor set was obtained from a female donor in good health and CMV-seropositive.

The V gene is TRBV7-3, the J gene TRBJ2-3; 7 bases are a match to TRBD2. The CDR3 is 15 residues long. J lost 4 bases, V lost 0 bases, and 4 bases had no gene match. CDR1 and CDR2 from the germline V gene are SGHTA and FQGTGA. This CDR3 is CASSLTTSVADTQYF. The CDR3 DNA sequence: TGTGCCAGCAGCTTAACAACTAGCGTTGCAGATACGCAGTATTTT.

The chain is built from TRBV19 and TRBJ1-5, with unresolved D. The CDR3 is 17 residues long. Between the trimmed V and J ends, which lost 6 bases and 6 bases, there was a span of 24 bases. From germline, CDR1 is LNHDA and CDR2 SQIVND (reference sequence). In DNA, the CDR3 is TGTGCCAGTAGCCCGGGTAGAGGGATTTTAGTCGGTCAGCCCCAGCATTTT. Translated, it gives CASSPGRGILVGQPQHF.

This sequence joins TRBV29-1 and TRBJ1-5; D gene ambiguous. This CDR3 spans 13 amino acids. V was cut by 0 bases and J by 4 bases, with 7 bases left in between. Per germline, CDR1 SQVTM and CDR2 ANQGSEA. The CDR3 is CSVEEQMNQPQHF. DNA of the CDR3: TGCAGCGTTGAAGAACAGATGAATCAGCCCCAGCATTTT.

This rearrangement joins TRBV5-1 to TRBJ1-2, with D possibly TRBD1 on 5 matching bases. Deletions cut 5 bases from V and 2 bases from J, with 22 bases between. The CDR3 is made up of 17 amino acids. Germline values: CDR1 SGHRS, CDR2 YFSETQ. The CDR3 sequence is CASRLLGSSAGNYGYTF. The CDR3 DNA follows: TGCGCCAGCAGGCTGTTAGGCAGCTCGGCAGGGAACTATGGCTACACCTTC.

This clone was seen once. V is TRBV18 and J is TRBJ1-4; the D gene is possibly TRBD1 (5 bases). V shed 2 bases and J shed 8 bases, with 12 bases lying between them. The CDR3 consists of 14 residues. Germline V lookup: CDR1 KGHSH, CDR2 LQKENI. The CDR3 reads CASSPKTDEEKLFF. DNA for the CDR3: TGTGCCAGCTCACCAAAGACAGATGAGGAAAAACTGTTTTTT.

This sequence joins TRBV9 and TRBJ2-1, with D possibly matching TRBD2 (5 bases). Germline CDR1 SGDLS, CDR2 YYNGEE. The CDR3 contains 11 residues. Trimming stripped 6 bases from V and 9 bases from J, with 10 bases between. CDR3 nucleotides: TGTGCCAGCAACATAGAGGGTGAGCAGTTCTTC. It specifies CASNIEGEQFF.

V is TRBV6-1 and J is TRBJ1-1; D uncertain. The V gene's germline CDR1 is MNHNS and CDR2 SASEGT. The CDR3 has 14 residues. Trimming removed 5 bases from V and 1 base from J, with 11 bases in between. The DNA for the CDR3 is TGTGCCAGCAGTTATGGAGGGCAGAACACTGAAGCTTTCTTT. It yields the protein CASSYGGQNTEAFF.

V gene TRBV6-6 combines with J gene TRBJ2-1, with 10 positions matching TRBD2. The CDR3 sequence is 15 residues long. Per germline, CDR1 MNHNY and CDR2 SVGAGI (reference sequence). Trimming took 6 bases from V and 5 from J; bases not matched to a gene: 7. Here the CDR3 reads CASSKAGGWNNEQFF. CDR3 nucleotide sequence: TGTGCCAGCAGCAAAGCGGGGGGGTGGAACAATGAGCAGTTCTTC.

The chain uses TRBV6-5 and TRBJ2-3; 7 nucleotides align to TRBD1. There are 14 residues in the CDR3. The ends lost 6 bases at V and 0 bases at J; junction bases unmatched: 3. The germline V gene has CDR1 MNHEY and CDR2 SVGAGI. CDR3 in DNA: TGTGCCAGCAGAAACAGGGGTAGCACAGATACGCAGTATTTT. Its protein is CASRNRGSTDTQYF.

CDR3 amino acids: CASSVGRSLIGYKNTEAFF. As DNA, the CDR3 is TGTGCCAGCAGTGTTGGCAGGTCCTTGATTGGATACAAAAACACTGAAGCTTTCTTT. The J gene is TRBJ1-1, the V gene TRBV2; D unclear. Looked up from germline, CDR1 is SNHLY and CDR2 is FYNNEI. V dropped 4 bases and J dropped 2 bases, with 26 bases sitting between them. CDR3 length: 19 residues.

The gene calls are TRBV9 and TRBJ2-5; D ambiguous. The CDR3 runs 16 residues. V dropped 0 bases and J dropped 2 bases, with 14 bases sitting between them. CDR1 and CDR2 (germline): SGDLS, YYNGEE. As DNA, the CDR3 is TGTGCCAGCAGCGTAGGAGGTATTAGCCGGCAAGAGACCCAGTACTTC. This sequence encodes CASSVGGISRQETQYF.

The genes are TRBV30 and TRBJ2-3; TRBD2 matches 7 bases. The germline gives CDR1 GTSNPN, CDR2 SVGIG (reference sequence). The CDR3 runs to 14 residues. Unmatched junction bases numbered 3, after V lost 0 bases and J lost 3 bases. The DNA for the CDR3 is TGTGCCTGGAGTGTCGGACTAGTGACAGATACGCAGTATTTT. Its translation: CAWSVGLVTDTQYF.

This chain joins TRBV2 and TRBJ2-5; 8 nucleotides line up with TRBD2. Germline-derived CDR1 and CDR2 are SNHLY and FYNNEI. The CDR3 consists of 12 residues. Losses at the gene ends were 10 bases for V and 5 bases for J; bases not matched to a gene: 6. CDR3 sequence reads: CATSSGGETQYF. The CDR3 nucleotides read TGTGCCACCTCCTCGGGAGGGGAGACCCAGTACTTC.

The chain has TRBV6-1 and TRBJ1-6; 11 nucleotides agree with TRBD1. The junction had 7 bases not matched to a gene; V was cut back by 4 bases and J by 8 bases. There are 16 residues in the CDR3. The germline gives CDR1 MNHNS, CDR2 SASEGT. The CDR3 nucleotides read TGTGCCAGCAGTGCCTTGGGGACAGGGGGGTATTCACCCCTCCACTTT. Protein sequence: CASSALGTGGYSPLHF.

The J gene is TRBJ2-3, the V gene TRBV5-1; TRBD2 aligns across 11 bases. The CDR3 has 17 amino acids. Germline lookup yields CDR1 SGHRS and CDR2 YFSETQ. The junction had 8 bases not matched to a gene; V was cut back by 3 bases and J by 2 bases. In DNA, the CDR3 is TGCGCCAGCAGCTCCCCTTTAGCGGGGGGGACCACAGATACGCAGTATTTT. This translates into CASSSPLAGGTTDTQYF.

Only one count was recorded for this clone. This chain links TRBV19 with TRBJ2-6; 7 bases match TRBD1. After removal of 2 bases from V and 2 bases from J, the junction contained 0 bases not matched to a gene. Germline CDR1 is LNHDA and CDR2 is SQIVND (reference sequence). The CDR3 totals 15 residues. The CDR3 DNA follows: TGTGCCAGTAGTATACAGGGGGCTGGGGCCAACGTCCTGACTTTC. This codes for CASSIQGAGANVLTF.

The V gene is TRBV29-1, the J gene TRBJ2-5, with TRBD2 identical over 8 bases. J lost 1 base, V lost 4 bases, and 11 bases had no gene match. Germline V gene data show CDR1 as SQVTM and CDR2 as ANQGSEA. The CDR3 consists of 16 residues. CDR3 sequence (DNA): TGCAGCGTTGTTTCTGATAGCGGGATCCTCCAAGAGACCCAGTACTTC. Translating gives CSVVSDSGILQETQYF.

This rearrangement joins TRBV9 to TRBJ2-5; D not certain. Germline loops: CDR1 SGDLS, CDR2 YYNGEE. Trimming left V 4 bases short and J 1 base short, with 5 bases between. The CDR3 covers 12 residues. The CDR3 DNA follows: TGTGCCAGCAGCCAATCCCAAGAGACCCAGTACTTC. It translates to CASSQSQETQYF. Drawing the rest from reference TRBV9 and TRBJ2-5, the complete variable domain is DSGVTQTPKHLITATGQRVTLRCSPRSGDLSVYWYQQSLDQGLQFLIQYYNGEERAKGNILERFSAQQFPDLHSELNLSSLELGDSALYFCASSQSQETQYFGPGTRLLVL.

The chain carries TRBV27 and TRBJ2-7, with D possibly being TRBD1 (6 bases). Germline CDR1 reads MNHEY; CDR2 reads SMNVEV (reference sequence). The CDR3 loop spans 14 amino acids. V lost 4 bases and J 6 bases, leaving 16 bases between the germline ends. The CDR3 sequence is CASSSTPVGGEQYF. The DNA of the CDR3 is TGTGCCAGCAGTTCGACCCCGGTAGGGGGCGAGCAGTACTTC.

The chain joins TRBV19 to TRBJ2-1; D unclear. The CDR3 has 15 amino acids. The V gene's germline CDR1 is LNHDA and CDR2 SQIVND (reference sequence). Deletions cut 1 base from V and 2 bases from J, with 9 bases between. Written as DNA, the CDR3 is TGTGCCAGTAGTATAGCGGGTAGTGCCTACAATGAGCAGTTCTTC. Its protein is CASSIAGSAYNEQFF.

The chain links TRBV23-1 to TRBJ2-1; 7 nucleotides line up with TRBD2. TRBV23-1 is noted as an ORF with a role that remains uncertain. The trim removed 0 bases at V and 2 bases at J, leaving 7 bases unmatched. This CDR3 has 17 residues. CDR3 region: CASSQSSTGGTYNEQFF. CDR3 in DNA: TGCGCCAGCAGTCAATCGTCGACGGGAGGTACCTACAATGAGCAGTTCTTC.

This chain connects TRBV5-4 to TRBJ2-7, with a possible D match to TRBD2 (5 bases). Germline lookup yields CDR1 SGHNT and CDR2 YYREEE (reference sequence). The CDR3 is 15 amino acids. V gave up 4 bases and J gave up 0 bases, with 14 bases separating them. The CDR3 region is CASSPDGLSSYEQYF. Here the CDR3 DNA reads TGTGCCAGCAGCCCGGATGGACTTAGCTCCTACGAGCAGTACTTC.

This clone came up once. The chain combines TRBV4-2 with TRBJ2-7, with D tentatively TRBD2 (6 bases). In germline, CDR1 is LGHNA, CDR2 YNFKEQ. This CDR3 spans 15 amino acids. V lost 1 base, J lost 0 bases, and 10 bases lay in between. The CDR3 bases are TGTGCCAGCAGCCAAGGAAGCGGGCTCTCCTACGAGCAGTACTTC. Protein: CASSQGSGLSYEQYF.

The rearrangement joins TRBV6-5 to TRBJ2-5, with a weak D call TRBD1 (6 bases). The end of the DNA aligns better with TRBJ2-7, so the J call may be wrong. The germline gives CDR1 MNHEY, CDR2 SVGAGI. The CDR3 contains 11 residues. Here the CDR3 DNA reads TGTGCCAGCACAGACAGGAACGAGCAGTACTTC. Protein: CASTDRNEQYF.